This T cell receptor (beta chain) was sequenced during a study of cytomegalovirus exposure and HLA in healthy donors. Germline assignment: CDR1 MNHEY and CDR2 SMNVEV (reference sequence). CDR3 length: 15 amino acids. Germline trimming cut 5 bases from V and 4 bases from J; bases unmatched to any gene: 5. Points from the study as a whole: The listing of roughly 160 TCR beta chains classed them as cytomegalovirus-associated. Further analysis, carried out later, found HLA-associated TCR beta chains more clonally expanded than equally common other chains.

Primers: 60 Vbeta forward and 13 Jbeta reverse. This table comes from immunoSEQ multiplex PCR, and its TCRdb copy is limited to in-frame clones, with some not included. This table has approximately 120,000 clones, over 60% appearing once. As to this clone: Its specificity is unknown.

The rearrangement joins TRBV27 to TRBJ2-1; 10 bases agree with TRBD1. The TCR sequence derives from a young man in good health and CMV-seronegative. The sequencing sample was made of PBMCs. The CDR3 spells CASSPRDRGYNEQFF. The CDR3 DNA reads TGTGCCAGCAGTCCCCGGGACAGGGGTTACAATGAGCAGTTCTTC.